The clone carrying this T cell receptor beta chain has just a few counts. The antigen remains undetermined. RNA transcripts served as the template for amplifying TCR beta CDR3 regions. Carried out on the TCR CDR3, a first-round RT-PCR used the HTBI primer set. TCRdb analysed the multiplex PCR reads with MiXCR anew, one entry per CDR3 protein. Of some 400,000 distinct CDR3 sequences listed, 19% were seen once; the top ten hold roughly 3.5%. The data are from a study of T cells in Graves' hyperthyroidism and ophthalmopathy. Study-level results: Ophthalmopathy got predicted by the model a median roughly six months before its onset.

Looked up from germline, CDR1 is PRHDT and CDR2 is FYEKMQ (reference sequence). The CDR3 is 17 residues long. V was trimmed by 10 bases and J by 2 bases, leaving 23 bases between them. The chain is built from TRBV13 and TRBJ2-2; possibly TRBD2 for D (6 bases). Sequences were obtained from blood. This clonotype was obtained from a woman between 18 and 29 years old with Graves' hyperthyroidism. DNA for the CDR3: TGTGCCAACAGTTCCATCGACGGGGGACGTAACACCGGGGAGCTGTTTTTT. It codes for CANSSIDGGRNTGELFF.